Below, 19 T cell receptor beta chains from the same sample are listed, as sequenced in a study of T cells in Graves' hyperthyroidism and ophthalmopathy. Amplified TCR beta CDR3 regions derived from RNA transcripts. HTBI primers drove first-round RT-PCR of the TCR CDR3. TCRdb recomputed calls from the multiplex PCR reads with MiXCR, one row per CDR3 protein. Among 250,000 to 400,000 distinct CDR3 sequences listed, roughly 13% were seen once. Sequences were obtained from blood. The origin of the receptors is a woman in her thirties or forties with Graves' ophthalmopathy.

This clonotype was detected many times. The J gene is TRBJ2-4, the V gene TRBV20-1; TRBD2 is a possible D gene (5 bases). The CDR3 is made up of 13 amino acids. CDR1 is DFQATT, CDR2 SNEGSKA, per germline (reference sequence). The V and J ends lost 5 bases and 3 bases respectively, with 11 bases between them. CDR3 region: CSADNRDKNIQYF. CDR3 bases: TGCAGTGCTGACAACCGGGACAAAAACATTCAGTACTTC.

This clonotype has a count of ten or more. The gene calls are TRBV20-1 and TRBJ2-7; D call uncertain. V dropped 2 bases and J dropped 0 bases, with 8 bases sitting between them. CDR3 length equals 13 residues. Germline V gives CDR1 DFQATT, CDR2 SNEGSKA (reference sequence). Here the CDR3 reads CSARSVSSYEQYF. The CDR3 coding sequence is TGCAGTGCTAGATCGGTGAGCTCCTACGAGCAGTACTTC.

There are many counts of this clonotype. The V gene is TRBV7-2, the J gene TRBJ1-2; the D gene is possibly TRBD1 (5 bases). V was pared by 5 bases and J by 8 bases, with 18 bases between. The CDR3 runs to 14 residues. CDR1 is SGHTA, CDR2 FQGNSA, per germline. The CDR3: CASSPRVLRGGYTF. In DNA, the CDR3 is TGTGCCAGCAGCCCGAGGGTCCTACGGGGCGGCTACACCTTC.

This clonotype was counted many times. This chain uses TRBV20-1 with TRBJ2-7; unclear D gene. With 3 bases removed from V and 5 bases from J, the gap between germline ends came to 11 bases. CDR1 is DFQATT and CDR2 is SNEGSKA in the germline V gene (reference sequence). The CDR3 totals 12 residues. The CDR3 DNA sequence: TGCAGTGCTAGTCTTGTCCCCGACGAGCAGTACTTC. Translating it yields CSASLVPDEQYF.

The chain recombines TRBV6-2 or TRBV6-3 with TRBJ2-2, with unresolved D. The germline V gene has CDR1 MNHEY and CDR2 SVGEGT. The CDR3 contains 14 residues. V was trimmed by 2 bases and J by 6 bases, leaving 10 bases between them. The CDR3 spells CASSYRSLPGELFF. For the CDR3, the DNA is TGTGCCAGCAGTTACCGAAGTCTCCCCGGGGAGCTGTTTTTT.

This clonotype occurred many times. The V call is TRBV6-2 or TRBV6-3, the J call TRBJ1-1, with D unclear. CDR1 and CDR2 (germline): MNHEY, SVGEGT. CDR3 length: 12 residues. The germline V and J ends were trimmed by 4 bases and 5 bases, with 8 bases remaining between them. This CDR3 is CASSFRWTEAFF. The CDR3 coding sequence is TGTGCCAGCAGTTTTAGGTGGACTGAAGCTTTCTTT.

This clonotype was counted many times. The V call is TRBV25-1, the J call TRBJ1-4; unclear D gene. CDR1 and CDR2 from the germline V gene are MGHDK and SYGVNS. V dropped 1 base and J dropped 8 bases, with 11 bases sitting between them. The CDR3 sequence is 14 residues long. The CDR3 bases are TGTGCCAGCAGTGAATGGAAAGGAGTCGAAAAACTGTTTTTT. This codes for CASSEWKGVEKLFF.

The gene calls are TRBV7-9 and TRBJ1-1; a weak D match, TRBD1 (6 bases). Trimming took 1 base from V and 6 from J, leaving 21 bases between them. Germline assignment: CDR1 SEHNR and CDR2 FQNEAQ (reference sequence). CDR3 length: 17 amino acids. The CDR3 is CASSLVFGGRWNSEAFF. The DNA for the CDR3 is TGTGCCAGCAGCTTAGTTTTCGGGGGCAGGTGGAATTCTGAAGCTTTCTTT.

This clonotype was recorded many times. Here the CDR3 reads CSARDVIPYEQYF. CDR3 in DNA: TGCAGTGCTAGAGATGTCATACCCTACGAGCAGTACTTC. This chain joins TRBV20-1 and TRBJ2-7, with D hard to call. CDR3 length equals 13 residues. CDR1 and CDR2 from the germline V gene are DFQATT and SNEGSKA (reference sequence). V was cut by 0 bases and J by 2 bases, with 8 bases left in between.

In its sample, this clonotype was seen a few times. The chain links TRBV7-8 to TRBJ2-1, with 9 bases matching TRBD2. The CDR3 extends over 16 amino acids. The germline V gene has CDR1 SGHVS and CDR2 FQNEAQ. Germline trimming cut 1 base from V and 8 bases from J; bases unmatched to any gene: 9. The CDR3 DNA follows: TGTGCCAGCAGCTTAGGTGCACTAGCGGGTTTAGATGAGCAGTTCTTC. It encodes CASSLGALAGLDEQFF.

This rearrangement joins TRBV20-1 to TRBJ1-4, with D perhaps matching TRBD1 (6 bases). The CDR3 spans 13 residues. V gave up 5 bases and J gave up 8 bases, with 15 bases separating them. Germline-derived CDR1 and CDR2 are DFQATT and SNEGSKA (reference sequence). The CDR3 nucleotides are TGCAGTGCTGAAGTGGGGGCGTGGGAAAAACTGTTTTTT. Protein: CSAEVGAWEKLFF.

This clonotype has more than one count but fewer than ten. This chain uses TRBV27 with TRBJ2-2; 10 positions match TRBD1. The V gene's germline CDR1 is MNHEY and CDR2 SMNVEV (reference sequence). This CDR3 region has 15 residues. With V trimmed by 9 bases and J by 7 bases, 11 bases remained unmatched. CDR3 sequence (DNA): TGTGCCAGTTCAGGGACAGGGGTGGGAGACGGGGAGCTGTTTTTT. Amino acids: CASSGTGVGDGELFF.

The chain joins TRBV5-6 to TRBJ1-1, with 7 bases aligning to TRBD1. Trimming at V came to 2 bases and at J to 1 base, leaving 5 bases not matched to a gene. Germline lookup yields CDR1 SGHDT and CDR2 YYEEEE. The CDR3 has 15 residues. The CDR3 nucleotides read TGTGCCAGCAGCTTTACAGGGGCGGGGAACACTGAAGCTTTCTTT. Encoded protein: CASSFTGAGNTEAFF. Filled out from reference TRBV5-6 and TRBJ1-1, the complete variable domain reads DAGVTQSPTHLIKTRGQQVTLRCSPKSGHDTVSWYQQALGQGPQFIFQYYEEEERQRGNFPDRFSGHQFPNYSSELNVNALLLGDSALYLCASSFTGAGNTEAFFGQGTRLTVV.

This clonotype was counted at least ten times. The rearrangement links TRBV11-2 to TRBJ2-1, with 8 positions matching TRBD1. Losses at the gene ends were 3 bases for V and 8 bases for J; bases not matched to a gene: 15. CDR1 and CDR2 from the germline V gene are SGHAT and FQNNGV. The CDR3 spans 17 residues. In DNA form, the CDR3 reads TGTGCCAGCAGCTTGTACCCCCCCCAGGGGGCGATTGATGAGCAGTTCTTC. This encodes CASSLYPPQGAIDEQFF.

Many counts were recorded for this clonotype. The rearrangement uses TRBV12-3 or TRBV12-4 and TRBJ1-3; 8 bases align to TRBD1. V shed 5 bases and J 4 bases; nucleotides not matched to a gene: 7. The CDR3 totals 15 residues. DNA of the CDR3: TGTGCCAGCAGTCTGACAGGGGCGTCCGGAAACACCATATATTTT. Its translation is CASSLTGASGNTIYF.

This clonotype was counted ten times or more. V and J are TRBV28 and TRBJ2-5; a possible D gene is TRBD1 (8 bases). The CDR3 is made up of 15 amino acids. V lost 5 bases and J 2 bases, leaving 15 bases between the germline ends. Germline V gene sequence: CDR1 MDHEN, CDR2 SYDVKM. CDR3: CASSPGGGGQETQYF. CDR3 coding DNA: TGTGCCAGCAGTCCAGGGGGCGGGGGACAAGAGACCCAGTACTTC.

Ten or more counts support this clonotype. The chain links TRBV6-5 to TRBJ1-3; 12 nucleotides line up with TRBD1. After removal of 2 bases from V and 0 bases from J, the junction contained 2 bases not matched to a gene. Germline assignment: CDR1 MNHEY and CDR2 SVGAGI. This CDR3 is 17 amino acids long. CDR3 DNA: TGTGCCAGCAGTTACCGGGACAGGGGGCCCTCTGGAAACACCATATATTTT. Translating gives CASSYRDRGPSGNTIYF.

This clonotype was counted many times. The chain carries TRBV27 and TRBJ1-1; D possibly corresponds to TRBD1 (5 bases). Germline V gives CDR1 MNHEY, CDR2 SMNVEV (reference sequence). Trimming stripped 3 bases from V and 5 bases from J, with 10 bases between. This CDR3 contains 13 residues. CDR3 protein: CASSFGGRTEAFF. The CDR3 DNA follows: TGTGCCAGCAGTTTCGGGGGGAGGACTGAAGCTTTCTTT.

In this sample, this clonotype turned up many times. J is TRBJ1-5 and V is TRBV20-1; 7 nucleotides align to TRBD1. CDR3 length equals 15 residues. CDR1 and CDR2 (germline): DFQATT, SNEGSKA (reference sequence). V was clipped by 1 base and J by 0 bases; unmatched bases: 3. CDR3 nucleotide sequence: TGCAGTGCTAGAGTAGGGACAGATAGCAATCAGCCCCAGCATTTT. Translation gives CSARVGTDSNQPQHF.